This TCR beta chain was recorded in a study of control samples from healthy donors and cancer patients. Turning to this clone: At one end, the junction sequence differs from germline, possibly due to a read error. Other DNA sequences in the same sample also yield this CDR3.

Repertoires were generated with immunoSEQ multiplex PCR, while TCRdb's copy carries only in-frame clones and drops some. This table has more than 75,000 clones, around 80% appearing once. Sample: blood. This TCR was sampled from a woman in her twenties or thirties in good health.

CDR3 residues: CASSDAGSGYEQYF. The CDR3 bases are TGTGCCAGCAGTGATGCAGGGTCCGGTTACGAGCAGTATTTC. V gene TRBV2 combines with J gene TRBJ2-7; D might be TRBD1 (5 bases). Germline V lookup: CDR1 SNHLY, CDR2 FYNNEI. This CDR3 has 14 residues.